These T cell receptor beta chains were read from a single sample in a study of CD8 T cells in Susac syndrome. TCRdb used MiXCR to reprocess the immunoSEQ multiplex PCR reads, holding one entry per CDR3 protein. The sample contains about 160,000 distinct CDR3 sequences, around 90% of which appear only once. The specimen was CD4+ T cells from PBMCs. Receptors originate from a human donor in good health. Each CDR3 is given without its conserved first and last residue. The size entry is marked missing in some rows and otherwise reads once, few, many or a size class.

V gene	CDR3 length	J gene	clone size	CDR3 protein
TRBV9	13	TRBJ2-6	.	ASSVDHSGANVLT
TRBV3-1	18	TRBJ2-4	.	ASSPGLVPGVHLAKNIQY
TRBV3-1	13	TRBJ2-2	.	ASSPGKGLSIELF
TRBV29-1	12	TRBJ2-1	.	SALGAGTYNEQF
TRBV6-2/TRBV6-3	11	TRBJ2-4	.	ASRSEAKNIQY
TRBV20-1	12	TRBJ2-5	.	SARRGGRSETQY
TRBV4-1	13	TRBJ1-2	.	ASSQGGVKNYGYT
TRBV6-1	14	TRBJ2-5	.	ASSLHPGGQQETQY
TRBV10-3	15	TRBJ2-1	.	AISESMGRQTYNEQF
TRBV5-1	12	TRBJ2-5	.	ASSLYSYQETQY
TRBV6-5	12	TRBJ1-2	.	ASSPWAGGYGYT
TRBV19	13	TRBJ1-5	.	ASRTGQGINQPQH
TRBV30	12	TRBJ2-2	.	AWGLSLWAGELF
TRBV20-1	13	TRBJ1-5	.	SARRVSNLNQPQH
TRBV7-2	14	TRBJ1-5	.	ASSLRAGYSNQPQH
TRBV6-2/TRBV6-3	12	TRBJ1-5	.	ASSYRGGGQPQH
TRBV29-1	11	TRBJ2-1	.	SVAKGNYNEQF
TRBV28	10	TRBJ2-7	.	ASRSTGYEQY
TRBV18	11	TRBJ2-3	.	ASSPNPRDTQY
TRBV20-1	13	TRBJ2-7	.	SAYRGLAGTYEQY
TRBV5-1	14	TRBJ2-3	.	ASSLEMTGSRDTQY
TRBV7-2	14	TRBJ1-6	.	ASSLRQVSYNSPLH
TRBV5-1	13	TRBJ2-5	.	ASSLGDRPQETQY
TRBV6-5	11	TRBJ1-1	.	ASSYFGNTEAF
TRBV7-2	12	TRBJ1-4	.	ASSPDRGGEKLF
TRBV3-1	14	TRBJ2-3	.	ASSQDTGGPSDTQY
TRBV13	13	TRBJ2-7	few	ASSLTGGLSYEQY
TRBV5-4	13	TRBJ2-7	.	ASSLPTSGTYEQY
TRBV6-5	12	TRBJ1-2	.	ASSPETVNYGYT
TRBV29-1	10	TRBJ1-1	.	SVSWGRTEAF
TRBV5-4	13	TRBJ2-7	.	ASSLGGTVLYEQY
TRBV5-4	13	TRBJ2-1	.	ASSFAGRSYNEQF
TRBV20-1	9	TRBJ2-7	.	SASPRLEQY
TRBV7-9	13	TRBJ2-3	.	ASSPKRGGLDTQY
TRBV11-2	14	TRBJ1-4	.	ASSLVGAATNEKLF
TRBV7-2	12	TRBJ1-6	.	ASSVGTRNSPLH
TRBV19	13	TRBJ1-5	.	ASSIQGGPNQPQH
TRBV6-2/TRBV6-3	11	TRBJ2-1	once	ASSSQRGNEQF
TRBV28	14	TRBJ2-3	.	ASRRGGSGRTDTQY
TRBV6-5	14	TRBJ1-5	.	ASSYPERVRRQPQH
TRBV5-1	12	TRBJ2-7	.	ASRLTSSGYEQY
TRBV9	12	TRBJ1-4	.	ASSLGSTNEKLF
TRBV11-2	10	TRBJ2-7	few	ASSLPAGGEY
TRBV7-3	13	TRBJ2-7	.	ASSPGLAGADEQY
TRBV12-3/TRBV12-4	13	TRBJ2-5	.	ASSLAGGVRETQY
TRBV10-1	12	TRBJ2-2	.	ASRTDRDTGELF
TRBV21-1	13	TRBJ1-5	.	ASSPLGTDNQPQH
TRBV7-9	12	TRBJ2-7	.	ASSPRTSDHEQY
TRBV19	12	TRBJ2-3	.	ASREVGDTDTQY